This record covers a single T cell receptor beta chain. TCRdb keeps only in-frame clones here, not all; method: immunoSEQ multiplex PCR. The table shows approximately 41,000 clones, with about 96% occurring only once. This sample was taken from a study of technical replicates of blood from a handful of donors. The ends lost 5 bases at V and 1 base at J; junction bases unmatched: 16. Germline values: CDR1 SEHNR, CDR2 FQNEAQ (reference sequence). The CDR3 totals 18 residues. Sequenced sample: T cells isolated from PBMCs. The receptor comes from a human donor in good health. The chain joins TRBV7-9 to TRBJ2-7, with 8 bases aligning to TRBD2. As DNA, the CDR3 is TGTGCCAGCAGCCCAGACCTCACGGGAGGGCCACTATCCTACGAGCAGTACTTC. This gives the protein CASSPDLTGGPLSYEQYF. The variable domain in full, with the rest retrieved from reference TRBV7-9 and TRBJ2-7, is DTGVSQNPRHKITKRGQNVTFRCDPISEHNRLYWYRQTLGQGPEFLTYFQNEAQLEKSRLLSDRFSAERPKGSFSTLEIQRTEQGDSAMYLCASSPDLTGGPLSYEQYFGPGTRLTVT.